The 17 T cell receptor beta chains below come from one sample, sequenced in a study of CD8 T cells in Susac syndrome. Reverse transcription of roughly 0.45 to 1 ug RNA was performed with random hexamers. Each CDR3 protein gets one entry after TCRdb re-called the immunoSEQ multiplex PCR reads with MiXCR. The data hold more than 150,000 distinct CDR3 sequences, with nearly 97% observed a single time. Sequenced material: CD8+ T cells from PBMCs. These receptors all stem from a human donor with multiple sclerosis.

V usage is TRBV3-1 and J usage is TRBJ2-5, with 9 nucleotides matching TRBD2. The junction had 5 bases not matched to a gene; V was cut back by 4 bases and J by 2 bases. Germline CDR1 reads LGHDT; CDR2 reads YNNKEL (reference sequence). The CDR3 contains 15 residues. CDR3 in amino acids: CASSLAGDLQETQYF. CDR3 sequence (DNA): TGTGCCAGCAGCCTAGCGGGGGACCTACAAGAGACCCAGTACTTC.

DNA for the CDR3: TGTGCCAGCAATGGACAGGGGAGCAATCAGCCCCAGCATTTT. Its translation is CASNGQGSNQPQHF. The chain carries TRBV12-3 or TRBV12-4 and TRBJ1-5; 9 positions agree with TRBD1. The CDR3 sequence is 14 residues long. The trim removed 7 bases at V and 1 base at J, leaving 2 bases unmatched.

Written as DNA, the CDR3 is TGCAGCGTTGTCCGGGTGGTCGATATGAATGAGCAGTTCTTC. Amino acid sequence: CSVVRVVDMNEQFF. This chain joins TRBV29-1 and TRBJ2-1; D remains ambiguous. From germline, CDR1 is SQVTM and CDR2 ANQGSEA. CDR3 length: 14 residues. V was pared by 4 bases and J by 7 bases, with 17 bases between.

The count of this clonotype is one. This chain joins TRBV15 and TRBJ2-2; D not certain. The V gene's germline CDR1 is LNHNV and CDR2 YYDKDF (reference sequence). V was cut by 5 bases and J by 1 base, with 5 bases left in between. The CDR3 loop spans 13 amino acids. The CDR3: CATSPMNTGELFF. The CDR3 DNA follows: TGTGCCACCAGCCCCATGAACACCGGGGAGCTGTTTTTT.

The V and J genes are TRBV7-2 and TRBJ1-1; 7 bases line up with TRBD1. The CDR3 has 15 amino acids. Trimming cost V 6 bases and J 6 bases; bases outside gene matches: 13. Germline V gene sequence: CDR1 SGHTA, CDR2 FQGNSA. This CDR3 reads CASRPFRGDLPEAFF. CDR3 nucleotides: TGTGCCAGCAGGCCATTCAGGGGGGATTTGCCTGAAGCTTTCTTT.

This chain links TRBV6-5 with TRBJ2-1; no clear D gene. The germline V gene has CDR1 MNHEY and CDR2 SVGAGI. This CDR3 spans 19 amino acids. Trimming took off 0 bases at V and 0 bases at J, with 18 bases between the two ends. In nucleotides, the CDR3 is TGTGCCAGCAGTTACTCCTGGTCTCATGGGCGGAGCTCCTACAATGAGCAGTTCTTC. Protein sequence: CASSYSWSHGRSSYNEQFF.

V gene TRBV9 combines with J gene TRBJ1-1, with 7 bases lining up with TRBD1. The germline V gene encodes CDR1 SGDLS and CDR2 YYNGEE. The CDR3 contains 13 residues. V lost 5 bases to trimming and J lost 5 bases; unmatched junction nucleotides: 6. CDR3 residues: CASSDRDRTEAFF. CDR3 DNA sequence: TGTGCCAGCAGTGACAGGGATCGGACTGAAGCTTTCTTT. The full variable domain, completed using reference TRBV9 and TRBJ1-1, is DSGVTQTPKHLITATGQRVTLRCSPRSGDLSVYWYQQSLDQGLQFLIQYYNGEERAKGNILERFSAQQFPDLHSELNLSSLELGDSALYFCASSDRDRTEAFFGQGTRLTVV.

This sequence joins TRBV6-4 and TRBJ2-1, with D perhaps matching TRBD2 (5 bases). The CDR3 consists of 15 residues. With 2 bases removed from V and 8 bases from J, the gap between germline ends came to 16 bases. Germline V gene sequence: CDR1 MRHNA, CDR2 SNTAGT. The CDR3, as DNA: TGTGCCAGCAGTGACCCCACTAGAGTAACCCATGAGCAGTTCTTC. It is translated as CASSDPTRVTHEQFF.

This chain links TRBV20-1 with TRBJ2-1; TRBD1 matches 9 bases. The germline V gene has CDR1 DFQATT and CDR2 SNEGSKA (reference sequence). V gave up 2 bases and J gave up 2 bases; unmatched junction bases: 7. The CDR3 covers 16 residues. The CDR3 region is CSARPGTGWAYNEQFF. In DNA form, the CDR3 reads TGCAGTGCTAGACCGGGGACAGGGTGGGCCTACAATGAGCAGTTCTTC.

The V and J genes are TRBV30 and TRBJ2-7, with TRBD2 as a possible D gene (6 bases). The germline gives CDR1 GTSNPN, CDR2 SVGIG (reference sequence). The CDR3 has 14 residues. Trimming removed 2 bases from V and 0 bases from J, with 11 bases in between. The CDR3 bases are TGTGCCTGGAGTCCCGGGGGATCCTCCTACGAGCAGTACTTC. Translation gives CAWSPGGSSYEQYF. The full variable domain, with the rest looked up from reference TRBV30 and TRBJ2-7, is SQTIHQWPATLVQPVGSPLSLECTVEGTSNPNLYWYRQAAGRGLQLLFYSVGIGQISSEVPQNLSASRPQDRQFILSSKKLLLSDSGFYLCAWSPGGSSYEQYFGPGTRLTVT.

The chain is built from TRBV5-1 and TRBJ2-1, with a possible D match to TRBD2 (6 bases). Germline V gives CDR1 SGHRS, CDR2 YFSETQ. The CDR3 is 15 amino acids. V was shortened by 2 bases and J by 0 bases, with 9 bases between the two germline ends. The CDR3 DNA reads TGCGCCAGCAGCTTCGGCGGGGTCTCCTACAATGAGCAGTTCTTC. This gives the protein CASSFGGVSYNEQFF. The full variable domain, completed using reference TRBV5-1 and TRBJ2-1, is KAGVTQTPRYLIKTRGQQVTLSCSPISGHRSVSWYQQTPGQGLQFLFEYFSETQRNKGNFPGRFSGRQFSNSRSEMNVSTLELGDSALYLCASSFGGVSYNEQFFGPGTRLTVL.

The chain is built from TRBV5-1 and TRBJ1-2, with a weak D call TRBD1 (5 bases). This CDR3 is 11 amino acids long. The V and J ends lost 6 bases and 8 bases respectively, with 11 bases between them. Germline V CDR1 and CDR2: SGHRS, YFSETQ. For the CDR3, the DNA is TGCGCCAGCACTCCAGGGCGAGGCTACACCTTC. Translated, it gives CASTPGRGYTF.

The chain couples TRBV19 to TRBJ1-1, with D possibly matching TRBD1 (5 bases). This CDR3 spans 13 amino acids. CDR1 is LNHDA and CDR2 is SQIVND in the germline V gene (reference sequence). The V end lost 3 bases, the J end lost 5 bases, and 10 bases lay between the germline ends. For the CDR3, the DNA is TGTGCCAGTAGTATTGCGGGGGGGACTGAAGCTTTCTTT. It translates to CASSIAGGTEAFF. Supplemented by reference TRBV19 and TRBJ1-1, the full variable domain reads DGGITQSPKYLFRKEGQNVTLSCEQNLNHDAMYWYRQDPGQGLRLIYYSQIVNDFQKGDIAEGYSVSREKKESFPLTVTSAQKNPTAFYLCASSIAGGTEAFFGQGTRLTVV.

CDR3 DNA: TGCAGCGTGAGAGACCAAACAGAGGGGGACACTGAAGCTTTCTTT. Translation: CSVRDQTEGDTEAFF. The chain carries TRBV29-1 and TRBJ1-1, with D perhaps TRBD1 (6 bases). This CDR3 comprises 15 residues. The germline V gene encodes CDR1 SQVTM and CDR2 ANQGSEA. V lost 6 bases to trimming and J lost 3 bases, with 20 bases between them.

CDR3 sequence: CSARAMRNQDNEQFF. For the CDR3, the DNA is TGCAGTGCTCGGGCGATGAGGAACCAAGACAATGAGCAGTTCTTC. The chain is built from TRBV20-1 and TRBJ2-1; the D is unclear. CDR1 is DFQATT, CDR2 SNEGSKA, per germline (reference sequence). Trimming cost V 5 bases and J 5 bases, with 19 bases left between them. The CDR3 sequence is 15 residues long.

This chain connects TRBV11-2 to TRBJ2-3; 13 bases map to TRBD2. CDR3 length: 16 residues. The J segment lost 4 bases and the V segment lost 5 bases, leaving 6 bases of the junction unmatched. Germline V gene sequence: CDR1 SGHAT, CDR2 FQNNGV. DNA of the CDR3: TGTGCCAGCAGCCAACTAGCGGGGGGGCCTGCAGATACGCAGTATTTT. Its translation: CASSQLAGGPADTQYF.

This chain connects TRBV29-1 to TRBJ1-2, with 7 bases fitting TRBD1. Germline V gene data show CDR1 as SQVTM and CDR2 as ANQGSEA. After removal of 3 bases from V and 6 bases from J, the junction contained 4 bases not matched to a gene. CDR3 size: 12 residues. This CDR3 is CSVDRGPNGYTF. In DNA, the CDR3 is TGCAGCGTTGATAGGGGGCCCAATGGCTACACCTTC.